The clone carrying this T cell receptor (beta chain) was detected a few times. This sample is drawn from a study of blood T cells in healthy people across ages. The CDR3 totals 14 residues. The V and J ends lost 2 bases and 3 bases respectively, with 11 bases between them. CDR1 and CDR2 from the germline V gene are SGHTA and FQGNSA. The study recruited healthy Caucasian donors from Russia who were aged about 6 to 95. Then a second PCR, running about 6 to 12 cycles, was carried out with a sample-barcoded 5' primer and a J-beta primer mix. One entry per CDR3 protein results from TCRdb running MiXCR on the 5' RACE reads. The sample contains hundreds of thousands of distinct CDR3 sequences, about half of which appear only once.

The receptor was derived from a woman aged 60-75 years in good health. The chain has TRBV7-2 and TRBJ2-7; D is perhaps TRBD2 (5 bases). The sample comprised blood. CDR3 coding DNA: TGTGCCAGCAGCTTATCCCGGGGTCACTACGAGCAGTACTTC. Translating it yields CASSLSRGHYEQYF.